These 17 T cell receptor beta chains originate from one sample sequenced in a study of blood T cell repertoires in COVID-19. Generated by immunoSEQ multiplex PCR, the TCRdb table keeps only in-frame clones and is missing some. This sample has 87,000 or so clones; about 85% occur once, and the top ten carry less than 2.5%. Sequencing used peripheral blood. All receptors derive from a woman aged 70 to 79 with acute or convalescent COVID-19.

V gene TRBV12-3 or TRBV12-4 combines with J gene TRBJ1-2; 8 positions agree with TRBD1. V shed 7 bases and J 8 bases; nucleotides not matched to a gene: 9. This CDR3 comprises 13 residues. The CDR3 loop reads CASNFLGQGGYTF. The CDR3 DNA reads TGTGCCAGCAACTTCCTCGGACAGGGCGGCTACACCTTC.

This clone was seen a single time. This chain joins TRBV6-5 and TRBJ1-2, with 7 bases identical to TRBD1. The CDR3 is 15 amino acids. V lost 6 bases, J lost 2 bases, and 9 bases stayed unmatched. Germline CDR1 MNHEY, CDR2 SVGAGI. The CDR3 coding sequence is TGTGCCAGCAGCTCCATTACAGGGGCGAACTATGGCTACACCTTC. Amino acids: CASSSITGANYGYTF.

The V and J genes are TRBV9 and TRBJ2-3, with D possibly TRBD2 on 7 matching bases. Between the trimmed V and J ends, which lost 2 bases and 0 bases, there was a span of 10 bases. Germline loops: CDR1 SGDLS, CDR2 YYNGEE. CDR3 size: 15 residues. The CDR3 DNA reads as TGTGCCAGCAGCGTCGGGGGGCTTAGCACAGATACGCAGTATTTT. This encodes CASSVGGLSTDTQYF. Variable domain in full (rest from reference TRBV9 and TRBJ2-3): DSGVTQTPKHLITATGQRVTLRCSPRSGDLSVYWYQQSLDQGLQFLIQYYNGEERAKGNILERFSAQQFPDLHSELNLSSLELGDSALYFCASSVGGLSTDTQYFGPGTRLTVL.

The J gene is TRBJ1-1, the V gene TRBV12-3 or TRBV12-4; 7 bases map to TRBD1. The trim removed 0 bases at V and 10 bases at J, leaving 5 bases unmatched. CDR3 length equals 13 residues. The CDR3 here is CASSLAGTEGAFF. CDR3 DNA sequence: TGTGCCAGCAGTTTAGCAGGGACAGAAGGAGCTTTCTTT.

This chain links TRBV7-9 with TRBJ2-5; 8 nucleotides line up with TRBD1. CDR1 is SEHNR, CDR2 FQNEAQ, per germline (reference sequence). V shed 5 bases, J shed 6 bases, and the junction held 8 bases outside the gene matches. This CDR3 comprises 14 residues. The CDR3 coding sequence is TGTGCCAGCAGCCCTAGGACAGGGATAAAGACCCAGTACTTC. Its protein is CASSPRTGIKTQYF.

V and J are TRBV30 and TRBJ1-4; 8 bases fit TRBD1. Germline V CDR1 and CDR2: GTSNPN, SVGIG (reference sequence). After removal of 7 bases from V and 3 bases from J, the junction contained 7 bases not matched to a gene. The CDR3 extends over 14 amino acids. CDR3 in DNA: TGTGCCTCCTACCCGGGACAGGCTAATGAAAAACTGTTTTTT. Its translation: CASYPGQANEKLFF. The complete variable domain, with remaining parts taken from reference TRBV30 and TRBJ1-4, reads SQTIHQWPATLVQPVGSPLSLECTVEGTSNPNLYWYRQAAGRGLQLLFYSVGIGQISSEVPQNLSASRPQDRQFILSSKKLLLSDSGFYLCASYPGQANEKLFFGSGTQLSVL.

The chain carries TRBV5-4 and TRBJ1-2, with 8 bases fitting TRBD1. CDR3 length equals 17 residues. CDR1 is SGHNT and CDR2 is YYREEE in the germline V gene (reference sequence). Germline trimming cut 2 bases from V and 3 bases from J; bases unmatched to any gene: 12. As DNA, the CDR3 is TGTGCCAGCAGCTTAGGGACAGGTCTGAGCGGAGACTATGGCTACACCTTC. Protein product: CASSLGTGLSGDYGYTF.

This chain connects TRBV3-1 (or the pseudogene TRBV3-2) to TRBJ1-4; D remains ambiguous. This CDR3 has 16 amino acids. Trimming took off 1 base at V and 4 bases at J, with 13 bases between the two ends. CDR1 and CDR2 from the germline V gene are LGHDT and YNNKEL (reference sequence). The CDR3 here is CASSQAIGRDNEKLFF. As DNA, the CDR3 is TGTGCCAGCAGCCAAGCCATTGGACGGGATAATGAAAAACTGTTTTTT.

The genes are TRBV7-9 and TRBJ2-1; tentative D call: TRBD1 (5 bases). From germline, CDR1 is SEHNR and CDR2 FQNEAQ (reference sequence). V dropped 3 bases and J dropped 4 bases, with 7 bases sitting between them. CDR3 size: 13 residues. The CDR3 protein is CASSLGLYNEQFF. Here the CDR3 DNA reads TGTGCCAGCAGCTTGGGGCTTTACAATGAGCAGTTCTTC.

The chain has TRBV6-5 and TRBJ1-5, with 7 nucleotides matching TRBD1. Germline V lookup: CDR1 MNHEY, CDR2 SVGAGI. The CDR3 covers 15 residues. The trim removed 6 bases at V and 5 bases at J, leaving 10 bases unmatched. The CDR3 coding sequence is TGTGCCAGCAGGCGAAACCGGGACAGATATCAGCCCCAGCATTTT. Amino acids: CASRRNRDRYQPQHF.

The chain joins TRBV5-5 to TRBJ1-2, with D unresolved. The CDR3 totals 14 residues. The germline gives CDR1 SGHKS, CDR2 YYEKEE (reference sequence). V dropped 4 bases and J dropped 7 bases, with 17 bases sitting between them. The CDR3 nucleotides read TGTGCCAGCAGCCCCGGGGATACAACCGGTGGCTACACCTTC. This gives the protein CASSPGDTTGGYTF.

The CDR3 DNA sequence: TGTGCCAGCAGCCCTACGGCTTGGTCAGGCAATGAGCAGTTCTTC. Encoded protein: CASSPTAWSGNEQFF. The J gene is TRBJ2-1, the V gene TRBV11-2; D is unclear. Germline assignment: CDR1 SGHAT and CDR2 FQNNGV. V was shortened by 5 bases and J by 6 bases, with 17 bases between the two germline ends. The CDR3 is 15 amino acids. Combining the CDR3 with reference TRBV11-2 and TRBJ2-1 gives the whole variable domain EAGVAQSPRYKIIEKRQSVAFWCNPISGHATLYWYQQILGQGPKLLIQFQNNGVVDDSQLPKDRFSAERLKGVDSTLKIQPAKLEDSAVYLCASSPTAWSGNEQFFGPGTRLTVL.

The CDR3 spells CASSLKWGRGYGYTF. CDR3 DNA: TGTGCCAGCAGCTTAAAGTGGGGGCGAGGCTATGGCTACACCTTC. The V gene is TRBV7-2, the J gene TRBJ1-2, with D possibly TRBD1 on 6 matching bases. The CDR3 is made up of 15 amino acids. The germline V gene encodes CDR1 SGHTA and CDR2 FQGNSA. V dropped 2 bases and J dropped 4 bases, with 14 bases sitting between them.

This chain uses TRBV4-1 with TRBJ2-5, with 8 bases fitting TRBD2. V shed 1 base and J 5 bases; nucleotides not matched to a gene: 12. From germline, CDR1 is MGHRA and CDR2 YSYEKL. CDR3 length: 17 residues. CDR3 amino acids: CASSQGRGERLVETQYF. The DNA for the CDR3 is TGCGCCAGCAGCCAAGGGCGGGGGGAGCGATTAGTGGAGACCCAGTACTTC.

The V gene is TRBV5-1, the J gene TRBJ2-1, with 7 bases matching TRBD2. This CDR3 has 17 residues. V was pared by 5 bases and J by 8 bases, with 19 bases of the junction left unmatched. The germline gives CDR1 SGHRS, CDR2 YFSETQ. In nucleotides, the CDR3 is TGCGCCAGCAGGCAACGGGCCGGGTCCCCGGGGGGAGATGAGCAGTTCTTC. Its translation is CASRQRAGSPGGDEQFF.

The chain carries TRBV5-1 and TRBJ1-2; a possible D gene is TRBD1 (5 bases). CDR3 size: 15 residues. Trimming shortened V by 0 bases and J by 8 bases, and 17 bases separated the two germline ends. Germline values: CDR1 SGHRS, CDR2 YFSETQ. DNA for the CDR3: TGCGCCAGCAGCTTGGCCGAGGGACTGTTAGGGGGCTACACCTTC. Translated, it gives CASSLAEGLLGGYTF.

The chain carries TRBV6-1 and TRBJ1-1; TRBD1 matches at 7 bases. The CDR3 runs to 17 residues. CDR1 and CDR2 (germline): MNHNS, SASEGT. V lost 6 bases and J lost 4; bases outside the gene matches: 17. CDR3 protein: CASRESGTVIRGTEAFF. The CDR3, as DNA: TGTGCCAGCAGGGAATCCGGGACAGTAATTCGTGGCACTGAAGCTTTCTTT.